The 6 T cell receptor beta chains in this list originate from one sample, sequenced in a study of shared clonotypes between healthy human individuals. Profiled with immunoSEQ multiplex PCR; TCRdb holds only in-frame clones, not every one. The data show some 530,000 clones, with about 84% seen just once and about 12% held by the top ten. The sample was PBMCs. These receptors came from a woman between 35 and 50 years old in good health. Some clones in this sample may be carry-over from other donors' samples.

To note about this clone: With only one base between it and a far larger clone, this is likely a read error. The rearrangement uses TRBV5-1 and TRBJ2-2; D may be TRBD1 (5 bases). Germline V gives CDR1 SGHRS, CDR2 YFSETQ. The V and J ends lost 5 bases and 0 bases respectively, with 8 bases between them. The CDR3 has 14 residues. The CDR3, as DNA: TGCGCCAGCAGGGACATACCGAACACCGGGGAGCTGTTTTTT. It yields the protein CASRDIPNTGELFF.

Remarks on this clone: A far larger clone is a single base away, which makes a read error likely. The sample holds other DNA sequences that translate to the same CDR3. The chain is built from TRBV11-3 and TRBJ2-1, with TRBD2 matching over 12 bases. Germline-derived CDR1 and CDR2 are SGHNT and YENEEA. The CDR3 extends over 14 amino acids. The CDR3 protein is CASRRTSGDNEQFF. The CDR3 nucleotides read TGCGCCAGCAGGAGGACTAGCGGGGACAATGAGCAGTTCTTC.

Concerning this clone itself: A single base is all that separates this from a far larger clone, so a read error is likely. Other nucleotide sequences from this sample produce the same CDR3. The chain couples TRBV27 to TRBJ2-7, with D uncertain. CDR1 MNHEY and CDR2 SMNVEV come from the germline V gene (reference sequence). Between the trimmed V and J ends, which lost 5 bases and 7 bases, there was a span of 18 bases. This CDR3 contains 14 residues. The CDR3 region is CASSMIAGSGEQYF. CDR3 sequence (DNA): TGTGCCAGCAGTATGATAGCTGGATCGGGTGAGCAGTACTTC.

CDR3 coding DNA: TGCGCCAGCAGCCAGGGGGTTTTGGGACGGAGGTACACTGAAGCTTTCTTT. This codes for CASSQGVLGRRYTEAFF. V gene TRBV4-1 combines with J gene TRBJ1-1, with D perhaps TRBD1 (5 bases). This CDR3 has 17 amino acids. Germline V gene data show CDR1 as MGHRA and CDR2 as YSYEKL. Trimming removed 3 bases from V and 3 bases from J, with 20 bases in between.

As to this clone: It differs at one base from a far larger clone, so likely a read error. The genes are TRBV30 and TRBJ1-2; D remains ambiguous. The V gene's germline CDR1 is GTSNPN and CDR2 SVGIG (reference sequence). V lost 3 bases and J 2 bases, leaving 7 bases between the germline ends. The CDR3 has 12 residues. CDR3 residues: CAWSDENYGYTF. DNA for the CDR3: TGTGCCTGGAGCGACGAAAACTATGGCTACACCTTC.

This chain links TRBV4-3 with TRBJ2-4; a possible D gene is TRBD2 (5 bases). The germline V and J ends were trimmed by 4 bases and 3 bases, with 16 bases remaining between them. CDR1 and CDR2 from the germline V gene are LGHNA and YSLEER. The CDR3 is 16 amino acids. The CDR3 DNA reads TGCGCCAGCAGCCCCGGGGTGACCCCTCTCAAAAACATTCAGTACTTC. It specifies CASSPGVTPLKNIQYF.